One and the same sample provided the 17 T cell receptor beta chains below, sequenced in a study of blood T cell repertoires in COVID-19. Using immunoSEQ multiplex PCR, the repertoire was profiled, and TCRdb retains in-frame clones only, with some absent. The table has roughly 130,000 clones, 86% seen once; the top ten hold under 2.5%. Sequenced input: PBMCs or T cells enriched from blood (not recorded which). These receptors were obtained from a woman between 45 and 65 years old who had recovered from COVID-19.

Comments on this clone: Other DNA sequences of this sample code for an identical CDR3. The chain recombines TRBV6-5 with TRBJ2-7; perhaps TRBD1 as D (6 bases). Looked up from germline, CDR1 is MNHEY and CDR2 is SVGAGI. The CDR3 loop spans 15 amino acids. The germline V and J ends were trimmed by 0 bases and 2 bases, with 11 bases remaining between them. Here the CDR3 reads CASSYSSQGTYEQYF. The CDR3 DNA is TGTGCCAGCAGTTACTCGAGCCAGGGGACCTACGAGCAGTACTTC.

The chain links TRBV10-1 to TRBJ2-2; tentatively, D is TRBD1 (6 bases). Germline-derived CDR1 and CDR2 are WNHNN and SYGVQD (reference sequence). The germline V and J ends were trimmed by 4 bases and 5 bases, with 8 bases remaining between them. The CDR3 length is 13 residues. The chain's CDR3 is CASSGTVTGELFF. The CDR3 bases are TGCGCCAGCAGTGGGACAGTGACCGGGGAGCTGTTTTTT.

This rearrangement joins TRBV4-1 to TRBJ1-2; possibly TRBD1 for D (5 bases). The CDR3 covers 14 residues. The V gene's germline CDR1 is MGHRA and CDR2 YSYEKL. V lost 4 bases and J 2 bases, leaving 11 bases between the germline ends. CDR3 DNA sequence: TGCGCCAGCAGCCGGGGACTACTAAACTATGGCTACACCTTC. This encodes CASSRGLLNYGYTF.

The V call is TRBV2, the J call TRBJ2-1; D remains ambiguous. Looked up from germline, CDR1 is SNHLY and CDR2 is FYNNEI. V lost 6 bases and J lost 7, with 4 bases in between. The CDR3 is made up of 10 amino acids. CDR3 coding DNA: TGTGCCAGCAGGCGGAATGAGCAGTTCTTC. Translated, it gives CASRRNEQFF.

The genes are TRBV5-5 and TRBJ1-5; TRBD1 matches at 8 bases. V lost 0 bases to trimming and J lost 0 bases; unmatched junction nucleotides: 14. This CDR3 has 20 residues. Germline V gives CDR1 SGHKS, CDR2 YYEKEE (reference sequence). CDR3 amino acids: CASSLVDDRGTYYSNQPQHF. CDR3 bases: TGTGCCAGCAGCTTGGTCGACGACAGGGGAACCTATTATAGCAATCAGCCCCAGCATTTT. The entire variable domain, with the rest obtained from reference TRBV5-5 and TRBJ1-5, is as follows: DAGVTQSPTHLIKTRGQQVTLRCSPISGHKSVSWYQQVLGQGPQFIFQYYEKEERGRGNFPDRFSARQFPNYSSELNVNALLLGDSALYLCASSLVDDRGTYYSNQPQHFGDGTRLSIL.

A single count supports this clone. This chain uses TRBV6-2 or TRBV6-3 with TRBJ2-4, with D possibly being TRBD1 (7 bases). Germline CDR1 is MNHEY and CDR2 is SVGEGT. CDR3 length: 15 amino acids. Trimming left V 1 base short and J 7 bases short, with 14 bases between. CDR3 bases: TGTGCCAGCAGTTACTGGCCAGGGGGGTTGAACATTCAGTACTTC. Protein sequence: CASSYWPGGLNIQYF.

V usage is TRBV19 and J usage is TRBJ2-7; D remains unclear. The CDR3 consists of 13 residues. V was cut by 10 bases and J by 6 bases, with 19 bases left in between. The germline V gene encodes CDR1 LNHDA and CDR2 SQIVND (reference sequence). Here the CDR3 reads CATESTGLGEQYF. The CDR3 DNA reads TGTGCCACAGAGTCCACGGGTTTGGGCGAGCAGTACTTC.

This clone has a single count. CDR3 residues: CAISGTGEELFF. CDR3 coding DNA: TGTGCCATCAGTGGCACAGGAGAGGAGCTGTTTTTT. This chain uses TRBV10-3 with TRBJ2-2; the D gene is possibly TRBD1 (5 bases). Germline-derived CDR1 and CDR2 are ENHRY and SYGVKD. The ends were cut back, 4 bases at V and 10 bases at J, with 10 bases in the middle. The CDR3 has 12 amino acids.

The chain carries TRBV3-1 (or the pseudogene TRBV3-2) and TRBJ1-3; no clear D. Trimming pared 0 bases from V and 0 bases from J, leaving 3 bases between. CDR3 length: 14 residues. The germline V gene has CDR1 LGHDT and CDR2 YNNKEL (reference sequence). The CDR3 coding sequence is TGTGCCAGCAGCCAAGACTACTCTGGAAACACCATATATTTT. It is translated as CASSQDYSGNTIYF.

V usage is TRBV15 and J usage is TRBJ1-2, with TRBD1 identical over 8 bases. The CDR3 runs to 13 residues. Unmatched junction bases numbered 5, after V lost 3 bases and J lost 8 bases. Germline V gives CDR1 LNHNV, CDR2 YYDKDF (reference sequence). As DNA, the CDR3 is TGTGCCACCAGCAGCCGGACAGGGCAAGGCTACACCTTC. Translation gives CATSSRTGQGYTF.

The rearrangement uses TRBV5-1 and TRBJ2-7; 9 bases match TRBD1. The CDR3 length is 15 residues. Looked up from germline, CDR1 is SGHRS and CDR2 is YFSETQ. The V and J ends lost 3 bases and 1 base, in that order; junction bases with no gene match: 5. The CDR3: CASSSQGAPSYEQYF. CDR3 nucleotides: TGCGCCAGCAGCTCACAGGGGGCCCCTTCCTACGAGCAGTACTTC. Supplemented by reference TRBV5-1 and TRBJ2-7, the full variable domain reads KAGVTQTPRYLIKTRGQQVTLSCSPISGHRSVSWYQQTPGQGLQFLFEYFSETQRNKGNFPGRFSGRQFSNSRSEMNVSTLELGDSALYLCASSSQGAPSYEQYFGPGTRLTVT.

The genes are TRBV29-1 and TRBJ1-2; D gene uncertain. V was pared by 5 bases and J by 3 bases, with 13 bases between. Germline loops: CDR1 SQVTM, CDR2 ANQGSEA. There are 13 residues in the CDR3. DNA for the CDR3: TGCAGCGTTTTCAGGATCATGGACTATGGCTACACCTTC. Translating gives CSVFRIMDYGYTF.

The CDR3 here is CASSLQETQYF. DNA of the CDR3: TGTGCCAGCAGTCTCCAAGAGACCCAGTACTTC. The chain employs TRBV12-3 or TRBV12-4 and TRBJ2-5; no firm D call. The CDR3 runs 11 residues. The V gene lost 5 bases and the J gene lost 1 base, with 2 bases spanning the gap.

The chain couples TRBV9 to TRBJ1-4; 7 bases line up with TRBD1. The germline V gene encodes CDR1 SGDLS and CDR2 YYNGEE. The CDR3 runs 19 residues. V shed 4 bases, J shed 8 bases, and the junction held 23 bases outside the gene matches. The CDR3 loop reads CASSISPETETGPREKLFF. CDR3 DNA: TGTGCCAGCAGCATCTCACCGGAAACAGAGACAGGGCCGCGGGAAAAACTGTTTTTT.

This chain connects TRBV2 to TRBJ1-4; D gene uncertain. V lost 4 bases to trimming and J lost 4 bases, with 10 bases between them. This CDR3 is built from 14 residues. Germline lookup yields CDR1 SNHLY and CDR2 FYNNEI. The CDR3 bases are TGTGCCAGCAGTGTTGGCAGACATAATGAAAAACTGTTTTTT. This sequence encodes CASSVGRHNEKLFF.

This clone was counted a few times. The chain links TRBV5-1 to TRBJ1-6; no clear D gene. Germline values: CDR1 SGHRS, CDR2 YFSETQ. V was pared by 2 bases and J by 8 bases, with 11 bases between. This CDR3 spans 14 amino acids. The CDR3 sequence is CASSFGERDSPLHF. Written as DNA, the CDR3 is TGCGCCAGCAGCTTCGGGGAGCGCGATTCACCCCTCCACTTT.

The genes are TRBV11-3 and TRBJ1-3; tentative D call: TRBD1 (6 bases). The CDR3 loop spans 17 amino acids. The ends were cut back, 4 bases at V and 0 bases at J, with 16 bases in the middle. CDR1 is SGHNT and CDR2 is YENEEA in the germline V gene. The CDR3 loop reads CASSSRDKIFSGNTIYF. The CDR3 DNA is TGTGCCAGCAGCTCACGGGACAAGATCTTCTCTGGAAACACCATATATTTT. The full variable domain, rest sourced from reference TRBV11-3 and TRBJ1-3, is EAGVVQSPRYKIIEKKQPVAFWCNPISGHNTLYWYLQNLGQGPELLIRYENEEAVDDSQLPKDRFSAERLKGVDSTLKIQPAELGDSAVYLCASSSRDKIFSGNTIYFGEGSWLTVV.